This T cell receptor (beta chain) is from a study of cytomegalovirus exposure and HLA in healthy donors. Study results and caveats: Reported performance of the classifier showed diagnosis of cytomegalovirus status with high specificity and sensitivity.

PCR used 60 Vbeta primers and 13 Jbeta primers. Libraries were prepared by immunoSEQ multiplex PCR; TCRdb keeps only in-frame clonotypes and omits some of them. The sample includes about 88,000 clones, around 79% seen only once; the top ten take about 5%. Note on this clone: Antigen: not known.

Specimen: PBMCs. The sequence was collected from a woman in her 40s in good health and CMV-seronegative.

The CDR3 loop is CASTSGAPSYEQYF. CDR3 sequence (DNA): TGCGCCAGCACGTCAGGGGCCCCCTCCTACGAGCAGTACTTC. J is TRBJ2-7 and V is TRBV4-1; D perhaps matches TRBD1 (6 bases). CDR1 and CDR2 from the germline V gene are MGHRA and YSYEKL. The CDR3 runs 14 residues. The ends were cut back, 7 bases at V and 0 bases at J, with 13 bases in the middle.